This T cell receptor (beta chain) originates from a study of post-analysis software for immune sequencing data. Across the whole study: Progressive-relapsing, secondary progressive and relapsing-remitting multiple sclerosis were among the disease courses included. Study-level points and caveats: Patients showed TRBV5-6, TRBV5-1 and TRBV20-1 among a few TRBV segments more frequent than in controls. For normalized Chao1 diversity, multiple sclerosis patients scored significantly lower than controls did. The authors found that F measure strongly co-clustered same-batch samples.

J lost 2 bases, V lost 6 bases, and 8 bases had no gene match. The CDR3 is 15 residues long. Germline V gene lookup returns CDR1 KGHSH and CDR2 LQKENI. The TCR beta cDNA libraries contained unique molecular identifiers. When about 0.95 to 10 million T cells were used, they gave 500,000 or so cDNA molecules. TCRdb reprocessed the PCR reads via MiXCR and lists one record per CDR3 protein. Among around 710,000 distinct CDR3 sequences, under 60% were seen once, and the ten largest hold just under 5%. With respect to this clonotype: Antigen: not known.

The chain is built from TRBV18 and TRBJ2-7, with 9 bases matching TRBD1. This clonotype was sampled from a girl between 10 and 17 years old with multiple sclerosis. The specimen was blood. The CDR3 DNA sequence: TGTGCCAGCTCGCGACTTACAGGGGGCCCCTACGAGCAGTACTTC. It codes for CASSRLTGGPYEQYF.